The clone carrying this T cell receptor beta chain was counted only a few times. The data stem from a study of T cells after yellow fever vaccination. In the study overall: Researchers used SMART-Seq v4 Ultra Low Input to prepare fractions that had low cell numbers.

TCRdb analysed the 5' RACE reads with MiXCR anew, one entry per CDR3 protein. Of about 350,000 distinct CDR3 sequences listed, roughly 3.9% are singletons. The CDR3 contains 12 residues. Germline-derived CDR1 and CDR2 are ENHRY and SYGVKD. Trimming removed 8 bases from V and 8 bases from J, with 15 bases in between. The receptor's source is a man aged 18 to 30 who received the YFV17D yellow fever vaccine. The chain uses TRBV10-3 and TRBJ1-1; D is perhaps TRBD1 (6 bases). The source material was PBMCs, sampled 5 days after the yellow fever booster vaccination. The CDR3 is CAIGFRQAEAFF. For the CDR3, the DNA is TGTGCCATCGGTTTTCGACAGGCGGAAGCTTTCTTT.